The 6 T cell receptor beta chains below all came from one sample that was sequenced in a study of regulatory T cells in long-lasting Graves disease. The time point was: newly diagnosed GD, antithyroid drugs for less than 3 months. TCR sequences were obtained from RNA taken from PBMCs. Construction of TCR beta libraries relied on iRepertoire HTBI primers and on Arm-PCR targeting CDR3 regions. A single record per CDR3 protein comes from TCRdb applying MiXCR to the multiplex PCR reads. The table includes about 450,000 distinct CDR3 sequences, about 17% detected once. These data are also associated with another study on T cells in Graves' hyperthyroidism and ophthalmopathy.

The sample was peripheral blood mononuclear cells (PBMCs), taken at new diagnosis, from a patient treated with antithyroid drugs. All receptors come from a woman under 40 with Graves disease.

As to this clonotype: With a much larger clone just one base away, this may be a read error. The rearrangement uses TRBV12-3 or TRBV12-4 and TRBJ2-7; 8 nucleotides align to TRBD2. CDR3 size: 15 residues. CDR3 coding DNA: TGTGCCAGCACCCCCCCCGGGACTAGTTCCCACGAGCAGTGCTTC. Encoded protein: CASTPPGTSSHEQCF.

The chain has TRBV6-2 or TRBV6-3 and TRBJ1-5, with D maybe TRBD1 (6 bases). Trimming left V 2 bases short and J 4 bases short, with 9 bases between. In germline, CDR1 is MNHEY, CDR2 SVGEGT. The CDR3 is made up of 14 amino acids. The DNA of the CDR3 is TGTGCCAGCAGTTACACAGGGTCGAATCAGCCCCAGCATTTT. This translates into CASSYTGSNQPQHF.

This clonotype occurred many times. The rearrangement joins TRBV2 to TRBJ2-2, with 11 nucleotides matching TRBD2. The CDR3 contains 16 residues. The junction had 3 bases not matched to a gene; V was cut back by 4 bases and J by 2 bases. Germline CDR1 SNHLY, CDR2 FYNNEI. The CDR3, as DNA: TGTGCCAGCAGTGGACTAGCGGGACCTAACACCGGGGAGCTGTTTTTT. It translates to CASSGLAGPNTGELFF.

A remark on this clonotype: A junction boundary mismatches the germline segment, possibly from a read error. V and J are TRBV7-3 and TRBJ1-2; unclear D gene. The CDR3 runs to 15 residues. Germline V gives CDR1 SGHTA, CDR2 FQGTGA. In DNA form, the CDR3 reads TGCGCCAGCAGCCAAGATCTCGGGGTTAACTATGGCTACACCTTC. It specifies CASSQDLGVNYGYTF.

The V gene is TRBV6-1, the J gene TRBJ2-3; D unresolved. V was clipped by 6 bases and J by 7 bases, with 11 bases between them. In germline, CDR1 is MNHNS, CDR2 SASEGT. The CDR3 is made up of 12 amino acids. CDR3 sequence reads: CASRSHGHTQYF. CDR3 coding DNA: TGTGCCAGCAGGTCACATGGGCATACGCAGTATTTT.

This chain links TRBV6-2 or TRBV6-3 with TRBJ1-3; D may be TRBD1 (5 bases). V lost 5 bases and J lost 4, with 15 bases in between. Germline CDR1 reads MNHEY; CDR2 reads SVGEGT. The CDR3 contains 15 residues. CDR3 sequence (DNA): TGTGCCAGCAGTGAAGGTGCAGGGTGGGGAAACACCATATATTTT. Translating gives CASSEGAGWGNTIYF.